Listed below are T cell receptor beta chains from one sample, sequenced in a study of blood T cell repertoires in COVID-19. This table comes from immunoSEQ multiplex PCR, and its TCRdb copy is limited to in-frame clones, with some not included. The sample lists under 350,000 clones; approximately 87% were seen once. Sequenced input: peripheral blood. The source of these receptors is a man aged 55 to 70 who had recovered from COVID-19. CDR3s include the opening cysteine and the closing phenylalanine or tryptophan. The order of the fields is clone size, V gene, J gene, D gene, CDR3 protein, CDR3 DNA. D genes are given only for firm matches. A row's size may be missing; if present it is once, few, many or a size class.

-,TRBV29-1,TRBJ1-1,-,CSVERQRNTEAFF,TGCAGCGTTGAACGACAGAGGAACACTGAAGCTTTCTTT
-,TRBV19,TRBJ1-5,TRBD1,CASSDQGQGRLQPQHF,TGTGCCAGTAGTGACCAAGGACAGGGAAGACTTCAGCCCCAGCATTTT
few,TRBV18,TRBJ2-3,-,CASSPEGQNTDTQYF,TGTGCCAGCTCACCTGAAGGACAGAACACAGATACGCAGTATTTT
-,TRBV6-5,TRBJ2-7,-,CASSYGSGRGEQYF,TGTGCCAGCAGTTACGGGTCGGGCCGAGGGGAGCAGTACTTC
-,TRBV7-9,TRBJ2-2,-,CASSPSGMGGSGELFF,TGTGCCAGCAGCCCCTCCGGGATGGGAGGTTCCGGGGAGCTGTTTTTT
-,TRBV6-5,TRBJ2-5,-,CASRNDYQETQYF,TGTGCCAGCAGGAATGACTACCAAGAGACCCAGTACTTC
-,TRBV7-8,TRBJ2-7,TRBD2,CASSPLSGRVRHEQYF,TGTGCCAGCAGCCCTCTCAGCGGGAGGGTACGCCACGAGCAGTACTTC
-,TRBV5-4,TRBJ1-2,TRBD1,CASSLPPGQGYGYTF,TGTGCCAGCAGCCTGCCCCCTGGACAGGGGTATGGCTACACCTTC
-,TRBV2,TRBJ1-1,TRBD1,CASSQGAETEAFF,TGTGCCAGCAGTCAGGGGGCTGAGACTGAAGCTTTCTTT
-,TRBV10-3,TRBJ2-7,TRBD1,CAISVERPGQGYEQYF,TGTGCCATCAGTGTGGAACGTCCGGGACAGGGTTACGAGCAGTACTTC
once,TRBV27,TRBJ1-5,TRBD1,CASTRGLNQPQHF,TGTGCCAGCACTAGGGGGCTCAATCAGCCCCAGCATTTT
-,TRBV7-2,TRBJ2-7,-,CASSLALSRGSYEQYF,TGTGCCAGCAGCTTAGCACTTAGCCGTGGGTCCTACGAGCAGTACTTC
-,TRBV5-1,TRBJ2-3,TRBD2,CASSPLAGGLGDTQYF,TGCGCCAGCAGCCCACTAGCGGGGGGGCTGGGAGATACGCAGTATTTT
-,TRBV5-1,TRBJ2-3,TRBD2,CASSSERGYTDTQYF,TGCGCCAGCAGTTCAGAGCGGGGCTACACAGATACGCAGTATTTT
once,TRBV2,TRBJ2-1,TRBD2,CASSEPGLAGYEQFF,TGTGCCAGCAGTGAACCGGGACTAGCAGGCTATGAGCAGTTCTTC
-,TRBV6-5,TRBJ2-5,-,CASRSGVQTQYF,TGTGCCAGCAGGTCAGGGGTACAGACCCAGTACTTC
-,TRBV5-4,TRBJ1-1,-,CATTGEGRKAFF,TGTGCCACCACGGGGGAGGGGCGGAAAGCTTTCTTT
-,TRBV4-1,TRBJ2-3,-,CASSQQQVEGTDTQYF,TGCGCCAGCAGCCAACAACAGGTCGAGGGCACAGATACGCAGTATTTT
few,TRBV28,TRBJ2-7,-,CASTASREQYF,TGTGCCAGCACCGCGTCTAGAGAGCAGTACTTC
-,TRBV9,TRBJ2-7,TRBD1,CASSAGTGYEQYF,TGTGCCAGCAGCGCCGGGACAGGGTACGAGCAGTACTTC
-,TRBV25-1,TRBJ1-2,-,CASSETGLSRYGYTF,TGTGCCAGCAGTGAAACAGGCCTCTCCCGCTATGGCTACACCTTC
once,TRBV28,TRBJ1-5,TRBD1,CASSDRGGSNQPQHF,TGTGCCAGCAGCGACAGGGGAGGTAGCAATCAGCCCCAGCATTTT
-,TRBV6-6,TRBJ2-7,-,CASSLRDGPYEQYF,TGTGCCAGCAGTCTGCGGGACGGGCCCTACGAGCAGTACTTC
-,TRBV7-2,TRBJ2-3,TRBD2,CASSLVLAGSTDTQYF,TGTGCCAGCAGCCTGGTACTAGCGGGAAGTACAGATACGCAGTATTTT
-,TRBV19,TRBJ2-7,TRBD1,CASRGWDSSYEQYF,TGTGCCAGTAGAGGCTGGGACAGCTCCTACGAGCAGTACTTC
few,TRBV5-8,TRBJ2-1,-,CASSNGRGASYNEQFF,TGTGCCAGCAGCAATGGTAGAGGTGCGTCCTACAATGAGCAGTTCTTC
-,TRBV15,TRBJ1-2,TRBD1,CATSENRGYGYTF,TGTGCCACCAGCGAAAACAGGGGATATGGCTACACCTTC
-,TRBV5-1,TRBJ2-5,TRBD2,CASSRTSGSSTQTQYF,TGCGCCAGCAGCCGGACTAGCGGGAGTAGTACCCAGACCCAGTACTTC
-,TRBV2,TRBJ2-1,TRBD1,CASSGTGFVGEQFF,TGTGCCAGCAGTGGGACAGGGTTCGTTGGTGAGCAGTTCTTC
-,TRBV24-1,TRBJ2-1,-,CATSDSETGSSYNEQFF,TGTGCCACCAGTGATTCTGAAACGGGGAGCTCCTACAATGAGCAGTTCTTC
-,TRBV2,TRBJ2-3,TRBD1,CASTRDRGRTDTQYF,TGTGCCAGCACACGGGACAGGGGGCGAACAGATACGCAGTATTTT
-,TRBV5-4,TRBJ2-1,TRBD2,CASSLPRGDNNEQFF,TGTGCCAGCAGCTTGCCGCGGGGGGACAACAATGAGCAGTTCTTC
many,TRBV7-3,TRBJ2-7,-,CASSVTQGYLSSYEQYF,TGTGCCAGCAGCGTCACGCAGGGATATCTGAGCTCCTACGAGCAGTACTTC